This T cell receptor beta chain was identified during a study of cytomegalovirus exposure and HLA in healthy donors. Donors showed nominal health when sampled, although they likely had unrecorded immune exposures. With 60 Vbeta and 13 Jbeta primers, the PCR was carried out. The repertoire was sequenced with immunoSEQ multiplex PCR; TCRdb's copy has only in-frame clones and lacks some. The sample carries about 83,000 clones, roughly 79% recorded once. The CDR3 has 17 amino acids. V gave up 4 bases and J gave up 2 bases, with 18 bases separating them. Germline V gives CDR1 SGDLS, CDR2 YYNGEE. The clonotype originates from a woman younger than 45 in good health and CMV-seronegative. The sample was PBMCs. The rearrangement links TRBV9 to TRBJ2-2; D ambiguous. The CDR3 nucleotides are TGTGCCAGCAGCTTAGGACCCCGGAGATCCAACACCGGGGAGCTGTTTTTT. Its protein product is CASSLGPRRSNTGELFF.